Sequencing of this TCR beta chain was carried out in a study of blood T cell repertoires in COVID-19. Looking at the study overall: The samples span acute and convalescent COVID-19 from the United States, Italy and Spain. From T cells, B-cell-depleted T cells, or PBMCs came the material, which was cDNA or gDNA.

In the source study's methods: Estimated nucleated cell counts came from reference gene primer amplification. Sequencing used immunoSEQ multiplex PCR; TCRdb keeps in-frame clones, though not all of them. That table gives V, J and clone size, and the DNA gave D and trimming. Of about 310,000 clones listed, around nine tenths were seen once; the top ten hold 1%. Germline values: CDR1 SGHRS, CDR2 YFSETQ. Trimming removed 3 bases at V and 1 base at J, with 10 bases between. CDR3 length: 14 amino acids. The receptor was isolated from a man in his fifties with active or convalescent COVID-19. V and J are TRBV5-1 and TRBJ1-2; D remains unclear. Sequenced sample: peripheral blood. CDR3 sequence: CASSSGLINYGYTF. Written as DNA, the CDR3 is TGCGCCAGCAGCTCTGGACTGATTAACTATGGCTACACCTTC.